This TCR beta chain was captured in a study of T cell responses to AZD1222 COVID-19 vaccine. On this clone: As yet, its antigen is unknown.

The CDR3 is made up of 15 amino acids. V was shortened by 0 bases and J by 1 base, with 9 bases between the two germline ends. In germline, CDR1 is KGHSH, CDR2 LQKENI. Sequenced by immunoSEQ multiplex PCR; TCRdb stores in-frame clones only, minus some. The table has about 150,000 clones, around nine tenths seen once. Study observations and caveats: Donors in the cohort were predominantly white British and more often female, and clonal diversity was possibly underestimated. Reportedly, nearly half the spike-specific TCRs target unmutated variant regions. Spike-specific TCR breadth rose after two AZD1222 doses, and depth rose as well.

This material consisted of peripheral blood, taken on day 0 of MenACWY control vaccination. The sequence came from an adult in good health. This chain links TRBV18 with TRBJ1-1; a weak D match, TRBD1 (5 bases). For the CDR3, the DNA is TGTGCCAGCTCACCACCTATGGGGACGAACACTGAAGCTTTCTTT. Translation: CASSPPMGTNTEAFF. Looking up the rest from reference TRBV18 and TRBJ1-1 gives the full variable domain: NAGVMQNPRHLVRRRGQEARLRCSPMKGHSHVYWYRQLPEEGLKFMVYLQKENIIDESGMPKERFSAEFPKEGPSILRIQQVVRGDSAAYFCASSPPMGTNTEAFFGQGTRLTVV.